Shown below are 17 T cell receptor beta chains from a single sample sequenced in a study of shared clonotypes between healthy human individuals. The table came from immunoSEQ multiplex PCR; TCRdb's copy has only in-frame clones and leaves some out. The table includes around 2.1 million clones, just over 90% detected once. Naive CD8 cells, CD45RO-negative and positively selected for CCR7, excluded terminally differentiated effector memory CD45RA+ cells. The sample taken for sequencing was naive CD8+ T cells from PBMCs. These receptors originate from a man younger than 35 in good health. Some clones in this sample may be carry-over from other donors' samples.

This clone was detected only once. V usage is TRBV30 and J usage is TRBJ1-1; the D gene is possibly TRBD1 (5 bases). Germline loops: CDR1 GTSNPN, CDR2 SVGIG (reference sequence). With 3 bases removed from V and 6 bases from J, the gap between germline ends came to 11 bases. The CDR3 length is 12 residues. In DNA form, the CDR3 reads TGTGCCTGGAGGGCGGGGCCCGCTGAAGCTTTCTTT. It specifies CAWRAGPAEAFF.

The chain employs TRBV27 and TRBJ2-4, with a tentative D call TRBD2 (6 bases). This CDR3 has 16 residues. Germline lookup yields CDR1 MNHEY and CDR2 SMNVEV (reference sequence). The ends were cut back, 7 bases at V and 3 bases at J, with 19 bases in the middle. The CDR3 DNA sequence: TGTGCCAGCAACCAGGGTAGCGGATACGGCAAAAACATTCAGTACTTC. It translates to CASNQGSGYGKNIQYF.

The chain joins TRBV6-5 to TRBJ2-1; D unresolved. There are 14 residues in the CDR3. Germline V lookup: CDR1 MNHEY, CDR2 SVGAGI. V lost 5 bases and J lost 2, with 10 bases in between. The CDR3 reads CASSTVSAYNEQFF. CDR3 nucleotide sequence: TGTGCCAGCAGTACCGTGAGCGCCTACAATGAGCAGTTCTTC.

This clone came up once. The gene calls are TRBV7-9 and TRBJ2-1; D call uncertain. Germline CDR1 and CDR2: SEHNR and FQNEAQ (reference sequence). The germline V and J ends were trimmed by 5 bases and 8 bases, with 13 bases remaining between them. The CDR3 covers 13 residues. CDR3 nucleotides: TGTGCCAGCAGCCGGGCCGTCGTCGATGAGCAGTTCTTC. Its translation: CASSRAVVDEQFF.

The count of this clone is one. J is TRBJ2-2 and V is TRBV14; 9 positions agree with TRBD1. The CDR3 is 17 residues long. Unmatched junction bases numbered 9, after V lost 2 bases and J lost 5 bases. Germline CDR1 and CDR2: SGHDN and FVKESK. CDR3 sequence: CASSQLMVDRGTGELFF. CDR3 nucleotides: TGTGCCAGCAGCCAATTAATGGTGGACAGGGGTACCGGGGAGCTGTTTTTT.

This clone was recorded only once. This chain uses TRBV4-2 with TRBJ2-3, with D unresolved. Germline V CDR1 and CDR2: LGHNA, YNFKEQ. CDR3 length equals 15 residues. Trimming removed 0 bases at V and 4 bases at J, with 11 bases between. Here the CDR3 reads CASSQEAPAADTQYF. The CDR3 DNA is TGTGCCAGCAGCCAAGAGGCGCCAGCTGCAGATACGCAGTATTTT.

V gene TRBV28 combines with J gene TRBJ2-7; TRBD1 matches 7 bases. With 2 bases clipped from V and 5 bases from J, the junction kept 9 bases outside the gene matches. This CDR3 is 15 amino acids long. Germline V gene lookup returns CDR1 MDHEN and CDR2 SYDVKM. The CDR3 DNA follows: TGTGCCAGCAGTTTACCCAAGGGGGCTGTGGACGAGCAGTACTTC. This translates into CASSLPKGAVDEQYF. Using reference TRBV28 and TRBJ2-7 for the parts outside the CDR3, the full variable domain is DVKVTQSSRYLVKRTGEKVFLECVQDMDHENMFWYRQDPGLGLRLIYFSYDVKMKEKGDIPEGYSVSREKKERFSLILESASTNQTSMYLCASSLPKGAVDEQYFGPGTRLTVT.

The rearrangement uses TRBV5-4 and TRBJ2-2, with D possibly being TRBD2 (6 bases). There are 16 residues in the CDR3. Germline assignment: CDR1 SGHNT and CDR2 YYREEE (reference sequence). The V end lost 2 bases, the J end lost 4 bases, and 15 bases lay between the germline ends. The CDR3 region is CASSFLRERGTGELFF. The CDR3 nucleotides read TGTGCCAGCAGCTTCTTACGGGAGCGAGGCACCGGGGAGCTGTTTTTT. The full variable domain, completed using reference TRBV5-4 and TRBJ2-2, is ETGVTQSPTHLIKTRGQQVTLRCSSQSGHNTVSWYQQALGQGPQFIFQYYREEENGRGNFPPRFSGLQFPNYSSELNVNALELDDSALYLCASSFLRERGTGELFFGEGSRLTVL.

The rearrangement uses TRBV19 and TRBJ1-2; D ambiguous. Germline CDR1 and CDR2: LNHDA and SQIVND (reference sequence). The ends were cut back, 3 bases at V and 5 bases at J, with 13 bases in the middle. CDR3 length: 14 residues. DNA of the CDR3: TGTGCCAGTAGTATGTATCCAATTTGGTATGGCTACACCTTC. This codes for CASSMYPIWYGYTF.

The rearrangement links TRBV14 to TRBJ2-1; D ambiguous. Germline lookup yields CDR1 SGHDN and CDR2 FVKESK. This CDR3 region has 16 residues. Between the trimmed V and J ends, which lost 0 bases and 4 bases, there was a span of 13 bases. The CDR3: CASSQEEIPRYNEQFF. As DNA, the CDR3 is TGTGCCAGCAGCCAAGAGGAGATACCGCGATACAATGAGCAGTTCTTC.

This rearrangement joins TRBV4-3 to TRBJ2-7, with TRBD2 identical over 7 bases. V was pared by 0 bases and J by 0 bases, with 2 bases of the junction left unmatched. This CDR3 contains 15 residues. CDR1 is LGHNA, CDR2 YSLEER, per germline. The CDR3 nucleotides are TGCGCCAGCAGCCAAGAATGGGGGGGCTCCTACGAGCAGTACTTC. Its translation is CASSQEWGGSYEQYF.

The CDR3 DNA follows: TGTGCCACCAGCAGAGATATCCCACATAAGATTCACTACAATGAGCAGTTCTTC. Amino acids: CATSRDIPHKIHYNEQFF. The chain recombines TRBV15 with TRBJ2-1, with D hard to call. The germline V and J ends were trimmed by 0 bases and 3 bases, with 18 bases remaining between them. The germline CDR1 and CDR2 sequences are LNHNV and YYDKDF (reference sequence). The CDR3 has 18 amino acids.

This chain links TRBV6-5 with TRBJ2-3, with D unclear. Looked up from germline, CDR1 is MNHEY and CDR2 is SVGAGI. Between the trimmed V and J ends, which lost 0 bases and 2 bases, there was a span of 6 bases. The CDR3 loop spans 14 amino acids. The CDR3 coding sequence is TGTGCCAGCAGTTACTCCTCGGCCACAGATACGCAGTATTTT. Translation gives CASSYSSATDTQYF.

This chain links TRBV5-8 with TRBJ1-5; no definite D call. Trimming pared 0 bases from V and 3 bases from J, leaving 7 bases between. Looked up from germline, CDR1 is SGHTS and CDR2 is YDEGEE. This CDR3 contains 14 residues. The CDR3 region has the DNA TGTGCCAGCAGCTTGGTGGGGAACAATCAGCCCCAGCATTTT. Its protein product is CASSLVGNNQPQHF.

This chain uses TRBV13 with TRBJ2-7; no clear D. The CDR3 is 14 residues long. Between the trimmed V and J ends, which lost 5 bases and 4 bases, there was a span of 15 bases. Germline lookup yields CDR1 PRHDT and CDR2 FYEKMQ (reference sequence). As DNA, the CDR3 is TGTGCCAGCAGCGTTCAGGCAGACCAATACGAGCAGTACTTC. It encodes CASSVQADQYEQYF. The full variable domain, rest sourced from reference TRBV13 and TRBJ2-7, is AAGVIQSPRHLIKEKRETATLKCYPIPRHDTVYWYQQGPGQDPQFLISFYEKMQSDKGSIPDRFSAQQFSDYHSELNMSSLELGDSALYFCASSVQADQYEQYFGPGTRLTVT.

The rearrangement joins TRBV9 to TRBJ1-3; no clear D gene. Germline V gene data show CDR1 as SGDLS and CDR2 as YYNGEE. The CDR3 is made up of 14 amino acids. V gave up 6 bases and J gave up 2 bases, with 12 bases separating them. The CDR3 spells CASNDGDPGNTIYF. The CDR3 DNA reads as TGTGCCAGCAACGATGGAGATCCTGGAAACACCATATATTTT.

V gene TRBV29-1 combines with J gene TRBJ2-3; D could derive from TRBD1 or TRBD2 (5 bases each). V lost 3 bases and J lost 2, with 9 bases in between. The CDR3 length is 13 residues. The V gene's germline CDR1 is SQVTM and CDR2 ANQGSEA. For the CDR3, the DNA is TGCAGCGTTGACGGGACCCCCACAGATACGCAGTATTTT. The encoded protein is CSVDGTPTDTQYF.